What follows are 26 T cell receptor beta chains derived from one specimen sequenced in a study of blood T cell repertoires in COVID-19. This table comes from immunoSEQ multiplex PCR, and its TCRdb copy is limited to in-frame clones, with some not included. This table holds around 98,000 clones, approximately 90% found once. The sequenced sample consisted of peripheral blood. Source of these receptors: a man in his 70s with acute or convalescent COVID-19.

The chain employs TRBV28 and TRBJ1-6; TRBD1 agrees at 9 bases. The CDR3 totals 14 residues. CDR1 is MDHEN, CDR2 SYDVKM, per germline. The trim removed 6 bases at V and 7 bases at J, leaving 4 bases unmatched. The DNA of the CDR3 is TGTGCCAGCAGCACTGGACAGGGGAATTCACCCCTCCACTTT. It translates to CASSTGQGNSPLHF. Full variable domain (rest looked up from reference TRBV28 and TRBJ1-6): DVKVTQSSRYLVKRTGEKVFLECVQDMDHENMFWYRQDPGLGLRLIYFSYDVKMKEKGDIPEGYSVSREKKERFSLILESASTNQTSMYLCASSTGQGNSPLHFGNGTRLTVT.

This rearrangement joins TRBV9 to TRBJ2-1; D perhaps matches TRBD2 (5 bases). Deletions cut 0 bases from V and 8 bases from J, with 9 bases between. CDR3 length: 13 residues. Germline V lookup: CDR1 SGDLS, CDR2 YYNGEE. The CDR3 spells CASSVAGDDEQFF. CDR3 nucleotide sequence: TGTGCCAGCAGCGTAGCCGGGGATGATGAGCAGTTCTTC.

The CDR3 loop is CAWNTGNNQPQHF. CDR3 DNA: TGTGCCTGGAATACGGGAAACAATCAGCCCCAGCATTTT. This chain links TRBV30 with TRBJ1-5, with D hard to call. CDR1 GTSNPN and CDR2 SVGIG come from the germline V gene (reference sequence). CDR3 length equals 13 residues. Trimming shortened V by 4 bases and J by 3 bases, and 10 bases separated the two germline ends.

This rearrangement joins TRBV28 to TRBJ1-2; D gene unclear. The V and J ends lost 2 bases and 2 bases respectively, with 9 bases between them. CDR1 is MDHEN and CDR2 is SYDVKM in the germline V gene. The CDR3 covers 14 residues. The CDR3 spells CASSLIRENYGYTF. The DNA for the CDR3 is TGTGCCAGCAGTTTAATCCGGGAAAACTATGGCTACACCTTC.

This rearrangement joins TRBV7-6 to TRBJ2-1; 9 nucleotides match TRBD2. The germline CDR1 and CDR2 sequences are SGHVS and FNYEAQ. Germline trimming cut 3 bases from V and 7 bases from J; bases unmatched to any gene: 10. The CDR3 is made up of 16 amino acids. CDR3 nucleotide sequence: TGTGCCAGCAGCTTTCGTTTGCGGGGGGGCCATAATGAGCAGTTCTTC. This encodes CASSFRLRGGHNEQFF.

The rearrangement uses TRBV29-1 and TRBJ2-5, with 9 bases that match TRBD1. The V and J ends lost 1 base and 4 bases, in that order; junction bases with no gene match: 10. The CDR3 covers 16 residues. The germline V gene encodes CDR1 SQVTM and CDR2 ANQGSEA. CDR3 loop: CSVEGDRDRGSETQYF. The CDR3 DNA reads TGCAGCGTTGAAGGGGATCGTGACAGGGGGTCAGAGACCCAGTACTTC. The variable domain in full, with the rest retrieved from reference TRBV29-1 and TRBJ2-5, is SAVISQKPSRDICQRGTSLTIQCQVDSQVTMMFWYRQQPGQSLTLIATANQGSEATYESGFVIDKFPISRPNLTFSTLTVSNMSPEDSSIYLCSVEGDRDRGSETQYFGPGTRLLVL.

This clone was seen a single time. V and J are TRBV9 and TRBJ1-3; no firm D call. This CDR3 has 15 amino acids. Germline V lookup: CDR1 SGDLS, CDR2 YYNGEE. Trimming cost V 3 bases and J 1 base, with 11 bases left between them. DNA of the CDR3: TGTGCCAGCAGCGCGCGGAGTAGTTCTGGAAACACCATATATTTT. It translates to CASSARSSSGNTIYF.

The sample holds one count of this clone. This chain joins TRBV27 and TRBJ1-2, with TRBD1 identical over 9 bases. The junction had 5 bases not matched to a gene; V was cut back by 6 bases and J by 6 bases. The CDR3 runs to 13 residues. Germline assignment: CDR1 MNHEY and CDR2 SMNVEV (reference sequence). The CDR3 loop reads CASRDRGTDGYTF. Here the CDR3 DNA reads TGTGCCAGCAGGGACAGGGGAACGGATGGCTACACCTTC.

V gene TRBV10-3 combines with J gene TRBJ2-1; TRBD2 agrees at 14 bases. Germline CDR1 is ENHRY and CDR2 is SYGVKD. The CDR3 runs 18 residues. V was clipped by 4 bases and J by 3 bases; unmatched bases: 8. Written as DNA, the CDR3 is TGTGCCATCAGTGGAGGGACTAGCGGGGGCCGATACTACAATGAGCAGTTCTTC. Translation: CAISGGTSGGRYYNEQFF.

V is TRBV19 and J is TRBJ1-1; tentative D call: TRBD1 (6 bases). Between the trimmed V and J ends, which lost 3 bases and 7 bases, there was a span of 15 bases. From germline, CDR1 is LNHDA and CDR2 SQIVND (reference sequence). This CDR3 has 14 residues. The CDR3 protein is CASSMTGQGREAFF. CDR3 in DNA: TGTGCCAGTAGTATGACGGGCCAGGGGCGTGAAGCTTTCTTT.

This chain connects TRBV19 to TRBJ1-5; TRBD1 matches 7 bases. Trimming took 7 bases from V and 1 from J; bases not matched to a gene: 10. Germline CDR1 LNHDA, CDR2 SQIVND (reference sequence). The length of the CDR3 is 16 residues. The CDR3 DNA sequence: TGTGCCAGTACCCCGACAGGGTTAGCGAGCAATCAGCCCCAGCATTTT. As protein: CASTPTGLASNQPQHF.

The chain is built from TRBV28 and TRBJ1-1; D may be TRBD1 (6 bases). The germline CDR1 and CDR2 sequences are MDHEN and SYDVKM. V gave up 2 bases and J gave up 3 bases, with 10 bases separating them. The CDR3 length is 14 residues. The DNA of the CDR3 is TGTGCCAGCAGTTTACAGGGGCCCCACACTGAAGCTTTCTTT. It encodes CASSLQGPHTEAFF.

This clone appeared a few times. The rearrangement joins TRBV4-1 to TRBJ1-6; D is undetermined. The V gene lost 8 bases and the J gene lost 4 bases, with 15 bases spanning the gap. The germline V gene encodes CDR1 MGHRA and CDR2 YSYEKL. The CDR3 contains 15 residues. This CDR3 reads CASGTGEFYNSPLHF. CDR3 nucleotides: TGCGCCAGCGGTACCGGGGAGTTTTATAATTCACCCCTCCACTTT.

In this sample, this clone turned up many times. The chain has TRBV5-1 and TRBJ1-6; 9 bases align to TRBD1. After removal of 4 bases from V and 2 bases from J, the junction contained 10 bases not matched to a gene. The CDR3 is 18 amino acids. CDR1 is SGHRS, CDR2 YFSETQ, per germline. The CDR3 DNA follows: TGCGCCAGCAGCGGTACGACAGGGGGGGTGCCCTATAATTCACCCCTCCACTTT. This translates into CASSGTTGGVPYNSPLHF.

The V and J genes are TRBV19 and TRBJ1-4; no firm D call. Trimming shortened V by 3 bases and J by 7 bases, and 21 bases separated the two germline ends. The germline CDR1 and CDR2 sequences are LNHDA and SQIVND (reference sequence). The CDR3 is 17 residues long. CDR3 DNA sequence: TGTGCCAGTAGTATCGGCAGGTTACAAACATTCAGTGAAAAACTGTTTTTT. Translated, it gives CASSIGRLQTFSEKLFF.

V is TRBV19 and J is TRBJ2-4; D unclear. Germline CDR1 reads LNHDA; CDR2 reads SQIVND (reference sequence). This CDR3 is 15 amino acids long. V lost 4 bases and J lost 6, with 16 bases in between. This chain's CDR3 is CASSSLSWALNIQYF. As DNA, the CDR3 is TGTGCCAGTAGTAGCCTCAGTTGGGCGTTAAACATTCAGTACTTC. The variable domain in full, completed from reference TRBV19 and TRBJ2-4, reads DGGITQSPKYLFRKEGQNVTLSCEQNLNHDAMYWYRQDPGQGLRLIYYSQIVNDFQKGDIAEGYSVSREKKESFPLTVTSAQKNPTAFYLCASSSLSWALNIQYFGAGTRLSVL.

The chain uses TRBV7-9 and TRBJ1-1; maybe TRBD1 (5 bases). The CDR3 sequence is 14 residues long. Germline-derived CDR1 and CDR2 are SEHNR and FQNEAQ (reference sequence). V lost 4 bases, J lost 1 base, and 10 bases lay in between. CDR3 loop: CASSYQGWNTEAFF. In nucleotides, the CDR3 is TGTGCCAGCAGCTATCAGGGATGGAACACTGAAGCTTTCTTT.

The chain combines TRBV6-2 or TRBV6-3 with TRBJ2-1; TRBD1 might be the D (8 bases). Germline V gives CDR1 MNHEY, CDR2 SVGEGT. Trimming shortened V by 6 bases and J by 10 bases, and 16 bases separated the two germline ends. The CDR3 runs 13 residues. This CDR3 is CASSPHRGGEQFF. The CDR3 region has the DNA TGTGCCAGCAGCCCTCACAGGGGGGGAGAGCAGTTCTTC.

The chain joins TRBV28 to TRBJ1-2; perhaps TRBD1 as D (6 bases). Trimming stripped 2 bases from V and 7 bases from J, with 11 bases between. The CDR3 is 13 residues long. Germline values: CDR1 MDHEN, CDR2 SYDVKM. CDR3 loop: CASSLGHRAGYTF. The CDR3 bases are TGTGCCAGCAGTTTAGGCCACAGGGCTGGCTACACCTTC.

The V call is TRBV28, the J call TRBJ1-6, with 10 bases matching TRBD1. The V segment lost 5 bases and the J segment 11 bases; nucleotides outside the gene matches: 12. CDR3 length: 16 amino acids. Germline V gene data show CDR1 as MDHEN and CDR2 as SYDVKM. CDR3 loop: CASSRSGTGVRAPLHF. The CDR3 DNA reads TGTGCCAGCAGTAGAAGCGGGACAGGGGTGAGGGCACCCCTCCACTTT.

The chain is built from TRBV6-4 and TRBJ2-2; 9 bases are a match to TRBD2. Trimming took 0 bases from V and 2 from J; bases not matched to a gene: 1. CDR3 length: 16 residues. Germline loops: CDR1 MRHNA, CDR2 SNTAGT. The CDR3 nucleotides are TGTGCCAGCAGTGACTCAGCGGGGGGCAACACCGGGGAGCTGTTTTTT. Its protein is CASSDSAGGNTGELFF.

The chain couples TRBV19 to TRBJ2-5; D ambiguous. The CDR3 length is 14 residues. Deletions cut 1 base from V and 1 base from J, with 7 bases between. CDR1 and CDR2 from the germline V gene are LNHDA and SQIVND (reference sequence). CDR3: CASSIARGQETQYF. The CDR3 DNA reads as TGTGCCAGTAGTATAGCCCGAGGCCAAGAGACCCAGTACTTC.

The chain recombines TRBV6-1 with TRBJ2-7; TRBD1 matches at 7 bases. The germline V gene has CDR1 MNHNS and CDR2 SASEGT. This CDR3 is built from 15 residues. With 2 bases clipped from V and 1 base from J, the junction kept 5 bases outside the gene matches. CDR3 in amino acids: CASSEKAGGSYEQYF. Here the CDR3 DNA reads TGTGCCAGCAGTGAAAAAGCAGGGGGATCCTACGAGCAGTACTTC.

The chain couples TRBV5-1 to TRBJ2-3, with a possible D match to TRBD2 (5 bases). Trimming stripped 4 bases from V and 12 bases from J, with 15 bases between. Per the germline V gene, CDR1 is SGHRS and CDR2 is YFSETQ. The CDR3 is 12 amino acids. CDR3 sequence reads: CASSTDETGQYF. DNA for the CDR3: TGCGCCAGCAGCACGGACGAGACGGGACAGTATTTT.

V and J are TRBV12-3 or TRBV12-4 and TRBJ1-3, with TRBD1 matching over 7 bases. The CDR3 contains 13 residues. Losses at the gene ends were 7 bases for V and 8 bases for J; bases not matched to a gene: 8. The CDR3 here is CASTATGLYTIYF. In nucleotides, the CDR3 is TGTGCCAGCACCGCGACAGGGCTATACACCATATATTTT.

The chain carries TRBV28 and TRBJ1-2; TRBD1 might be the D (5 bases). CDR1 and CDR2 from the germline V gene are MDHEN and SYDVKM. The V end lost 4 bases, the J end lost 5 bases, and 17 bases lay between the germline ends. The CDR3 is made up of 15 amino acids. The CDR3 DNA sequence: TGTGCCAGCAGTTCCTATTTCGGACAAGCTTATGGCTACACCTTC. It specifies CASSSYFGQAYGYTF.